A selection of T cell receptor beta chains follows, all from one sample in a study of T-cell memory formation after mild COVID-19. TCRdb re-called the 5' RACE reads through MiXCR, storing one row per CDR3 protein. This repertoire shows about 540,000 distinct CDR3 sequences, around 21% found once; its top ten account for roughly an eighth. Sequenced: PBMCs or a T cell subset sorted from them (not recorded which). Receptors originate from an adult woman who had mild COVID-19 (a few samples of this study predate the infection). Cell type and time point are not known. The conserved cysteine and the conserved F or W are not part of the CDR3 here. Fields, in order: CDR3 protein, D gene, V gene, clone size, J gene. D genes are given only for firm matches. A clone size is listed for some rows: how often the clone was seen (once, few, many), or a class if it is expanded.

CDR3aa: ASSFWGRSYEQY; d_gene: -; v_gene: TRBV27; abundance: few; j_gene: TRBJ2-7
CDR3aa: ASSQGQTGGNTIY; d_gene: -; v_gene: TRBV3-1; abundance: -; j_gene: TRBJ1-3
CDR3aa: ATSEQDQPQH; d_gene: -; v_gene: TRBV24-1; abundance: -; j_gene: TRBJ1-5
CDR3aa: ASSLGNSGANVLT; d_gene: -; v_gene: TRBV5-1; abundance: many; j_gene: TRBJ2-6
CDR3aa: ASSLNARLNSPLH; d_gene: -; v_gene: TRBV7-3; abundance: many; j_gene: TRBJ1-6
CDR3aa: ASSPREGAFGGELF; d_gene: TRBD1; v_gene: TRBV12-3/TRBV12-4; abundance: -; j_gene: TRBJ2-2
CDR3aa: ASSFEGLSNQPQH; d_gene: -; v_gene: TRBV5-1; abundance: many; j_gene: TRBJ1-5
CDR3aa: ATSFGTGTAQETQY; d_gene: TRBD1; v_gene: TRBV15; abundance: many; j_gene: TRBJ2-5
CDR3aa: ASRKLQETQY; d_gene: -; v_gene: TRBV12-3/TRBV12-4; abundance: few; j_gene: TRBJ2-5
CDR3aa: ASSQEEAAGNEQF; d_gene: -; v_gene: TRBV3-1; abundance: -; j_gene: TRBJ2-1
CDR3aa: SVEEGYLEQY; d_gene: -; v_gene: TRBV29-1; abundance: few; j_gene: TRBJ2-7
CDR3aa: ASSPRAGDYNEQF; d_gene: -; v_gene: TRBV18; abundance: many; j_gene: TRBJ2-1
CDR3aa: ASGGGGTEAF; d_gene: -; v_gene: TRBV12-3/TRBV12-4; abundance: few; j_gene: TRBJ1-1
CDR3aa: ASSQSPPDSGRVGDTQY; d_gene: TRBD2; v_gene: TRBV4-2; abundance: -; j_gene: TRBJ2-3
CDR3aa: ASSLWGQGRGTQY; d_gene: -; v_gene: TRBV7-2; abundance: many; j_gene: TRBJ2-5
CDR3aa: ASSSSLRDEQY; d_gene: -; v_gene: TRBV7-3; abundance: -; j_gene: TRBJ2-7
CDR3aa: ASSSGPWGTGELF; d_gene: -; v_gene: TRBV5-1; abundance: -; j_gene: TRBJ2-2
CDR3aa: ASIMRGASYNEQF; d_gene: TRBD2; v_gene: TRBV19; abundance: -; j_gene: TRBJ2-1
CDR3aa: ASSLSSGRGDIQY; d_gene: TRBD2; v_gene: TRBV7-8; abundance: -; j_gene: TRBJ2-4
CDR3aa: SAFGRGDSLGPLH; d_gene: -; v_gene: TRBV20-1; abundance: -; j_gene: TRBJ1-6
CDR3aa: ATSELAGVSEQF; d_gene: TRBD2; v_gene: TRBV24-1; abundance: -; j_gene: TRBJ2-1
CDR3aa: ASTTRSLNSPLH; d_gene: -; v_gene: TRBV6-1; abundance: -; j_gene: TRBJ1-6
CDR3aa: ASSEWVSSYGYT; d_gene: -; v_gene: TRBV25-1; abundance: -; j_gene: TRBJ1-2
CDR3aa: ASSLRVPYSGNTIY; d_gene: -; v_gene: TRBV27; abundance: many; j_gene: TRBJ1-3
CDR3aa: ASTRRVRTGNTDTQY; d_gene: TRBD1; v_gene: TRBV5-4; abundance: -; j_gene: TRBJ2-3
CDR3aa: ASSPSGRTNEKLF; d_gene: -; v_gene: TRBV4-1; abundance: few; j_gene: TRBJ1-4
CDR3aa: ASFRGGSHNEQF; d_gene: TRBD2; v_gene: TRBV12-3/TRBV12-4; abundance: -; j_gene: TRBJ2-1
CDR3aa: ASSLGGVYGYT; d_gene: -; v_gene: TRBV7-2; abundance: few; j_gene: TRBJ1-2
CDR3aa: ASSSTPVRAPAGTGELF; d_gene: -; v_gene: TRBV6-5; abundance: once; j_gene: TRBJ2-2
CDR3aa: ASRAMVADTGELF; d_gene: -; v_gene: TRBV7-8; abundance: few; j_gene: TRBJ2-2
CDR3aa: SADRDRGETQY; d_gene: TRBD1; v_gene: TRBV20-1; abundance: few; j_gene: TRBJ2-5
CDR3aa: ASSGLASGNGEQY; d_gene: TRBD2; v_gene: TRBV18; abundance: many; j_gene: TRBJ2-7
CDR3aa: ASSYQGETQY; d_gene: -; v_gene: TRBV6-5; abundance: -; j_gene: TRBJ2-5
CDR3aa: ASSLKGGSYEQY; d_gene: -; v_gene: TRBV12-3/TRBV12-4; abundance: -; j_gene: TRBJ2-7
CDR3aa: SARESALGSYEQY; d_gene: -; v_gene: TRBV20-1; abundance: few; j_gene: TRBJ2-7
CDR3aa: ASSLALPTVRWAEAF; d_gene: -; v_gene: TRBV27; abundance: -; j_gene: TRBJ1-1
CDR3aa: AISASGSSYEQY; d_gene: TRBD2; v_gene: TRBV10-3; abundance: once; j_gene: TRBJ2-7
CDR3aa: ASRIQENTEAF; d_gene: -; v_gene: TRBV5-1; abundance: -; j_gene: TRBJ1-1
CDR3aa: ASSPEVINEQF; d_gene: -; v_gene: TRBV18; abundance: -; j_gene: TRBJ2-1
CDR3aa: ASSEGLTDTQY; d_gene: -; v_gene: TRBV12-3/TRBV12-4; abundance: few; j_gene: TRBJ2-3
CDR3aa: ASRAGTGGETQY; d_gene: TRBD1; v_gene: TRBV2; abundance: -; j_gene: TRBJ2-5
CDR3aa: ASSYKTGLNTEAF; d_gene: TRBD1; v_gene: TRBV12-3/TRBV12-4; abundance: few; j_gene: TRBJ1-1
CDR3aa: ASSLVVGGVYNEQF; d_gene: TRBD2; v_gene: TRBV12-3/TRBV12-4; abundance: few; j_gene: TRBJ2-1
CDR3aa: ASRTTGQGMNTEAF; d_gene: TRBD1; v_gene: TRBV6-2/TRBV6-3; abundance: -; j_gene: TRBJ1-1
CDR3aa: ASSAGTSGRNEQY; d_gene: TRBD2; v_gene: TRBV7-8; abundance: many; j_gene: TRBJ2-7
CDR3aa: ASSQRAPGQGEEQY; d_gene: TRBD1; v_gene: TRBV4-1; abundance: few; j_gene: TRBJ2-7
CDR3aa: ASSEPGTGGETQY; d_gene: TRBD1; v_gene: TRBV2; abundance: -; j_gene: TRBJ2-5
CDR3aa: ASSPPGVSGRTDTQY; d_gene: TRBD2; v_gene: TRBV7-9; abundance: few; j_gene: TRBJ2-3
CDR3aa: ASRQGTGPLSYNEQF; d_gene: TRBD1; v_gene: TRBV5-4; abundance: once; j_gene: TRBJ2-1
CDR3aa: ASSSRQGDNSPLH; d_gene: TRBD1; v_gene: TRBV4-1; abundance: few; j_gene: TRBJ1-6
CDR3aa: ASSLFSGFTYNEQF; d_gene: TRBD2; v_gene: TRBV12-3/TRBV12-4; abundance: many; j_gene: TRBJ2-1
CDR3aa: ATSDPLPPKQETQY; d_gene: -; v_gene: TRBV24-1; abundance: many; j_gene: TRBJ2-5
CDR3aa: ASSLASTGYT; d_gene: -; v_gene: TRBV11-2; abundance: -; j_gene: TRBJ1-2
CDR3aa: SARVQSSYEQY; d_gene: -; v_gene: TRBV20-1; abundance: -; j_gene: TRBJ2-7
CDR3aa: ASSFETGDTQY; d_gene: -; v_gene: TRBV7-3; abundance: few; j_gene: TRBJ2-3
CDR3aa: ASSQGTGTNTEAF; d_gene: TRBD1; v_gene: TRBV4-1; abundance: -; j_gene: TRBJ1-1
CDR3aa: ASSIVHRGTRPQH; d_gene: TRBD1; v_gene: TRBV19; abundance: few; j_gene: TRBJ1-5
CDR3aa: ASSHYQDTGEQY; d_gene: -; v_gene: TRBV3-1; abundance: few; j_gene: TRBJ2-7
CDR3aa: ATSDNPGQGANYGYT; d_gene: TRBD1; v_gene: TRBV24-1; abundance: -; j_gene: TRBJ1-2